The next 5 T cell receptor beta chains were all read from a single sample in a study of T cell responses to AZD1222 COVID-19 vaccine. Sequencing was performed with immunoSEQ multiplex PCR; in TCRdb, only in-frame clones are kept and a portion is missing. The repertoire holds 140,000 to 150,000 clones, with approximately 91% as singletons. The source material was peripheral blood, sampled 28 days after the second AZD1222 dose. The source of these receptors is an adult who received the AZD1222 COVID-19 vaccine.

The genes are TRBV9 and TRBJ2-5; TRBD2 aligns across 8 bases. The CDR3 covers 15 residues. With V trimmed by 4 bases and J by 2 bases, 7 bases remained unmatched. Per germline, CDR1 SGDLS and CDR2 YYNGEE. CDR3 DNA sequence: TGTGCCAGCAGCTCCCGCGGCGGGAGGCAAGAGACCCAGTACTTC. Its translation: CASSSRGGRQETQYF.

This chain links TRBV5-6 with TRBJ2-7; 7 positions agree with TRBD1. This CDR3 region has 16 residues. Germline V gene lookup returns CDR1 SGHDT and CDR2 YYEEEE. Germline trimming cut 4 bases from V and 0 bases from J; bases unmatched to any gene: 10. DNA for the CDR3: TGTGCCAGCAGCAAAGGGAGACAGGGCAACTCCTACGAGCAGTACTTC. This encodes CASSKGRQGNSYEQYF.

The chain couples TRBV3-1 (or the pseudogene TRBV3-2) to TRBJ2-1; 7 bases align to TRBD2. The germline gives CDR1 LGHDT, CDR2 YNNKEL (reference sequence). This CDR3 contains 16 residues. J was trimmed by 5 bases and V by 1 base; bases with no gene match: 8. For the CDR3, the DNA is TGTGCCAGCAGCCAAGGGGCGGGAGAACTAGACAATGAGCAGTTCTTC. This encodes CASSQGAGELDNEQFF.

This chain uses TRBV10-2 with TRBJ1-2; D is ambiguous. Trimming removed 3 bases from V and 2 bases from J, with 7 bases in between. CDR1 WSHSY and CDR2 SAAADI come from the germline V gene. This CDR3 region has 13 residues. The CDR3 DNA sequence: TGCGCCAGCAGTGAATCGGCGAACTATGGCTACACCTTC. It encodes CASSESANYGYTF.

The rearrangement links TRBV2 to TRBJ1-2, with D hard to call. Germline CDR1 is SNHLY and CDR2 is FYNNEI. This CDR3 is built from 11 residues. With 5 bases removed from V and 7 bases from J, the gap between germline ends came to 8 bases. In DNA, the CDR3 is TGTGCCAGCAGTCAGGAAGGTGGCTACACCTTC. Translation: CASSQEGGYTF.